This TCR beta chain was recorded in a study of blood T cell repertoires in COVID-19 (dated by TCRdb to about 2020). About the investigation overall: Samples from collaborators originated in the United States, Italy and Spain and spanned both the acute and convalescent phases of COVID-19. The prospective study material was composed of cDNA or gDNA derived from T cells, B-cell-depleted T cells, or PBMCs. Deeply sampled blood TCRbeta repertoires from subjects exposed to, actively infected with, or recovered from COVID-19 were included in the dataset. A freely available public database, intended as a resource for researchers studying the immune response to SARS-CoV-2, is where the repertoires were released. The samples were drawn from two sources: the first 160 participants of the ongoing ImmuneRACE study, and 1,254 subjects contributed by 6 global collaborators. The sample metadata nearly always contained a de-identified subject ID, COVID-19 status, age in years and sex. Where HLA class I and class II types were available, the types were taken from metadata supplied by the sample provider, not from assay-based typing.

On this clone: It has no known antigen specificity. Base qualities were left out, and no much larger clone turns up one base away.

V is reduced by 3 bases and J by 8 bases, leaving a spacing of 17 bases between them. From the cysteine up to the phenylalanine, the CDR3 has a length of 15 residues. Just CDR3 DNA is preserved here, 45 bases in frame from base 1. The germline V gene (reference sequence) provides CDR1 LNHDA and CDR2 SQIVND. TCRbeta CDR3 regions were amplified from genomic DNA using the immunoSEQ Assay, a bias-controlled multiplex PCR. Per the source publication's procedure: The number of nucleated cells in each sample was estimated from the amplification of reference gene primers within the assay. To quantify the absolute abundance of each unique TCRbeta CDR3 rearrangement, sequence reads were collapsed and filtered. For each sample, productive Simpson clonality was calculated by taking the square root of Simpson's diversity index across productive rearrangements. What TCRdb holds here is the immuneACCESS table cut down to in-frame rearrangements. Part of the clones is not present; checked against another copy, under half of the missing clones reflect an unresolved V gene, and the others are unexplained. For V, J and clone size, that table is used; D and trimming come from the DNA. Present in this sample are around 240,000 clones, about nine tenths of which were seen just once. The ten largest clones capture around 0.87% of the sample.

Participants in the prospective study were enrolled through a virtual design, were aged about 18 to 90 years, and lived in 20 to 30 United States geographic areas. To assign participants to cohorts, the prospective study relied on clinical history that participants themselves reported in a screening survey and a study questionnaire. Exposed participants had been in contact, within 2 weeks of entering the study, with a person who had a PCR-confirmed or clinician-diagnosed case of COVID-19. Mobile phlebotomists in the prospective study collected whole blood, serum and a nasopharyngeal or oropharyngeal swab from every participant. Additional blood draws and questionnaires over a 2-month period could optionally be provided by prospective study participants. Prospective study blood samples were shipped either frozen or at room temperature before DNA extraction. Points the paper makes about the study in general: The quantity of clinical and demographic metadata differed by source and by participant and was supplied without curation.

Input material: PBMCs or T cells enriched from blood (not recorded which). This sequence originates from a man in his fifties or sixties who had been exposed to COVID-19. Recombination joined TRBV19 with TRBJ2-1; TRBD2 could be the D gene, as 5 bases match. The CDR3 here reads CASSIRGTVDDEQFF. In nucleotides, the sequence is TGTGCCAGTAGTATTCGGGGAACGGTGGACGATGAGCAGTTCTTC.